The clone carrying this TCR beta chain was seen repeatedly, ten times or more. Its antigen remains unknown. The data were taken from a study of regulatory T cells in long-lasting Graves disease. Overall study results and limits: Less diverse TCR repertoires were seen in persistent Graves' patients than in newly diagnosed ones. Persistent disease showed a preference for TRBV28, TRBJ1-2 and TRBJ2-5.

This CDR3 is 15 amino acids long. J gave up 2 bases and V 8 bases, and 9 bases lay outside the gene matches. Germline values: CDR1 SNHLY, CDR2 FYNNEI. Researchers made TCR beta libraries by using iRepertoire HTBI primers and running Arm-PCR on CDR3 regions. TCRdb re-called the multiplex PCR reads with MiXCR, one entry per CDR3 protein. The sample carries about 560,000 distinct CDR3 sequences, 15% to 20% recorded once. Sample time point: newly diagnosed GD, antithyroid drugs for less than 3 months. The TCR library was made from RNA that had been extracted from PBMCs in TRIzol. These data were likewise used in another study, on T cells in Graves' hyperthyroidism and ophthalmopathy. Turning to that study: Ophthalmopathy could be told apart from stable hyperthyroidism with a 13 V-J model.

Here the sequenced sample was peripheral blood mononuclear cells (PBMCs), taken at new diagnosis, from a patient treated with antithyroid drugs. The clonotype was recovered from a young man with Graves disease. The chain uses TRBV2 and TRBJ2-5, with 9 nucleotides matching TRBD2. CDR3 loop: CASPSASGIQETQYF. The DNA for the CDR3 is TGTGCCAGCCCCTCAGCTAGCGGGATACAAGAGACCCAGTACTTC.